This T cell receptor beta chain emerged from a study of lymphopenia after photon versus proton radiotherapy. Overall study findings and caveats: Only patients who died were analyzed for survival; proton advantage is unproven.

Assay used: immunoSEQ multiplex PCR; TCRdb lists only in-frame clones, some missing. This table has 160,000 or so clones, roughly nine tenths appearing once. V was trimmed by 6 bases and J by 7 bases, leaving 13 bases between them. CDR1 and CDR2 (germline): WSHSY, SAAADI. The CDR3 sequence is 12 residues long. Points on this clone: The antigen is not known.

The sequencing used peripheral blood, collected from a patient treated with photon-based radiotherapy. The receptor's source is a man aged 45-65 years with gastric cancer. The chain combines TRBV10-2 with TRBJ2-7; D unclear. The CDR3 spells CASSLLRGEQYF. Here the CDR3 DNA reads TGCGCCAGCAGCCTCCTACGCGGAGAGCAGTACTTC.